This paragraph reports one T cell receptor beta chain. This record comes from a study of blood T cell repertoires in COVID-19. Looking at the study overall: The United States, Italy and Spain provided the acute and convalescent COVID-19 samples. T cells, B-cell-depleted T cells, or PBMCs supplied cDNA or gDNA.

In the authors' workflow: Reference gene primer amplification in the assay estimated nucleated cell counts. Some clones are missing from TCRdb's copy, which holds only in-frame ones; the method was immunoSEQ multiplex PCR. V and J calls and clone size come straight from that table; D and trimming were deduced from the DNA. This sample has hundreds of thousands of clones, with about 85% found just once. V was shortened by 1 base and J by 6 bases, with 10 bases between the two germline ends. In germline, CDR1 is SGHTA, CDR2 FQGTGA. This CDR3 contains 13 residues. The chain joins TRBV7-3 to TRBJ2-7, with a weak D call TRBD1 (6 bases). Sequencing was performed on peripheral blood. The TCR was taken from a woman older than 75 with active or convalescent COVID-19. DNA for the CDR3: TGTGCCAGCAGCTTAAGCACAGGGAGCGAGCAGTACTTC. Protein: CASSLSTGSEQYF.